Described below is a single TCR beta chain sequence and its context. Its antigen is unidentified. Germline assignment: CDR1 SEHNR and CDR2 FQNEAQ (reference sequence). The CDR3 totals 15 residues. V was trimmed by 2 bases and J by 2 bases, leaving 13 bases between them. This specimen comes from a study of chemoradiotherapy in HPV16-positive cancers. Assay used: immunoSEQ multiplex PCR; TCRdb lists only in-frame clones, some missing. The data contain 3,000 to 5,000 clones, 90% to 95% of them singletons. Study-wide results and caveats: During treatment, candidate HPV-specific clones and E7-related motifs expanded in tumor.

Source: tumor tissue, taken from a patient who underwent chemoradiotherapy. The chain combines TRBV7-9 with TRBJ2-7; maybe TRBD1 (6 bases). The sequence derives from a human donor with HPV-associated anogenital cancer. The CDR3 is CASSLSGTSTYEQYF. DNA of the CDR3: TGTGCCAGCAGCTTATCCGGGACAAGCACCTACGAGCAGTACTTC.